These 5 T cell receptor beta chains originate from one sample sequenced in a study of blood T cell repertoires in COVID-19. The table came from immunoSEQ multiplex PCR; TCRdb's copy has only in-frame clones and leaves some out. This table has 250,000 to 300,000 clones, around nine tenths appearing once. The sequenced sample consisted of PBMCs or T cells enriched from blood (not recorded which). The source is a woman aged 55-69 years in a cohort exposed to, infected with or recovered from COVID-19 (not recorded which).

This clone was recorded once. The chain combines TRBV5-6 with TRBJ1-1; D gene unclear. Germline V gene lookup returns CDR1 SGHDT and CDR2 YYEEEE. Trimming removed 6 bases at V and 3 bases at J, with 9 bases between. This CDR3 is 12 amino acids long. CDR3 in DNA: TGTGCCAGCACAAGCGGGTACACTGAAGCTTTCTTT. This codes for CASTSGYTEAFF.

The chain carries TRBV6-5 and TRBJ1-5, with TRBD1 identical over 10 bases. The germline CDR1 and CDR2 sequences are MNHEY and SVGAGI. J gave up 2 bases and V 10 bases, and 5 bases lay outside the gene matches. The CDR3 has 14 amino acids. The CDR3 loop reads CATDRGLGNQPQHF. The DNA of the CDR3 is TGTGCCACCGACAGGGGGCTCGGCAATCAGCCCCAGCATTTT.

The chain joins TRBV19 to TRBJ2-7; 14 positions match TRBD2. Germline V gives CDR1 LNHDA, CDR2 SQIVND (reference sequence). CDR3 length: 14 amino acids. Trimming at V came to 7 bases and at J to 5 bases, leaving 4 bases not matched to a gene. Here the CDR3 DNA reads TGTGCCAGTAAGGGGACTAGCGGGAGCGACGAGCAGTACTTC. Encoded protein: CASKGTSGSDEQYF.

The chain combines TRBV5-1 with TRBJ2-5, with 11 positions matching TRBD1. The CDR3 is made up of 15 amino acids. Germline CDR1 reads SGHRS; CDR2 reads YFSETQ. Trimming cost V 4 bases and J 5 bases; bases outside gene matches: 7. CDR3 DNA: TGCGCCAGCAGCGGTGGGACAGGGGGGGAGGAGACCCAGTACTTC. It yields the protein CASSGGTGGEETQYF.

This clone was observed once. The V and J genes are TRBV3-1 (or the pseudogene TRBV3-2) and TRBJ2-3; D is unresolved. CDR1 is LGHDT and CDR2 is YNNKEL in the germline V gene (reference sequence). Trimming removed 0 bases at V and 4 bases at J, with 8 bases between. The CDR3 sequence is 14 residues long. CDR3 loop: CASSQEPRPDTQYF. CDR3 DNA sequence: TGTGCCAGCAGCCAAGAACCGAGGCCAGATACGCAGTATTTT.